The rows below give T cell receptor beta chains drawn from one sample of a study of blood T cell repertoires in COVID-19. Some clones are missing from TCRdb's copy, which holds only in-frame ones; the method was immunoSEQ multiplex PCR. The table includes some 530,000 clones, approximately 91% detected once. The specimen was PBMCs or T cells enriched from blood (not recorded which). The receptors originated from a woman in her fifties or sixties who had recovered from COVID-19. Both conserved end residues are part of each CDR3. D genes are given only for firm matches. Not all rows give a size; the values are once, few, many and, for expanded clones, a class.

TRBJ1-2	.	TRBD1	TRBV2	CASRPGTAYGYTF	TGTGCCAGCAGGCCGGGGACAGCCTATGGCTACACCTTC
TRBJ2-1	.	.	TRBV5-4	CASSILQGNEQFF	TGTGCCAGCAGCATCCTACAGGGCAATGAGCAGTTCTTC
TRBJ1-2	.	TRBD1	TRBV6-4	CASSDGDRYSNYGYTF	TGTGCCAGCAGTGACGGGGACAGATACTCTAACTATGGCTACACCTTC
TRBJ1-6	.	.	TRBV2	CASSGPSYNSPLHF	TGTGCCAGCAGTGGGCCCTCCTATAATTCACCCCTCCACTTT
TRBJ2-3	.	TRBD1	TRBV24-1	CATSSTGGTDTQYF	TGTGCCACCAGCTCGACAGGGGGCACAGATACGCAGTATTTT
TRBJ1-4	.	.	TRBV5-1	CASRLTDINEKLFF	TGCGCCAGCAGGCTGACAGATATTAATGAAAAACTGTTTTTT
TRBJ1-2	.	TRBD1	TRBV6-5	CASSQDRVSYGYTF	TGTGCCAGCAGCCAGGACAGGGTCAGTTATGGCTACACCTTC
TRBJ2-5	.	.	TRBV12-5	CASGLVMGLQETQYF	TGTGCTAGTGGTTTGGTAATGGGCTTACAAGAGACCCAGTACTTC
TRBJ2-3	.	.	TRBV5-5	CASSLGVRGGYTDTQYF	TGTGCCAGCAGCTTGGGGGTTCGCGGGGGCTACACAGATACGCAGTATTTT
TRBJ1-5	.	.	TRBV9	CASSVGAGDSNQPQHF	TGTGCCAGCAGCGTAGGGGCAGGGGATAGCAATCAGCCCCAGCATTTT
TRBJ1-1	.	.	TRBV9	CASSPRRGGTEAFF	TGTGCCAGCAGCCCCCGTCGGGGGGGGACTGAAGCTTTCTTT
TRBJ2-7	once	.	TRBV14	CASSPSRTNPYEQYF	TGTGCCAGCAGCCCCTCGCGGACTAACCCCTACGAGCAGTACTTC
TRBJ1-4	.	TRBD1	TRBV5-1	CASSLGQGTANEKLFF	TGCGCCAGCAGCCTGGGACAGGGTACGGCTAATGAAAAACTGTTTTTT
TRBJ2-7	.	TRBD2	TRBV4-1	CASSQALAGGISYEQYF	TGCGCCAGCAGCCAAGCTCTAGCGGGGGGTATCTCCTACGAGCAGTACTTC
TRBJ1-2	.	TRBD1	TRBV3-1/TRBV3-2	CASSQPGQGEINYGYTF	TGTGCCAGCAGCCAACCCGGACAGGGGGAAATTAACTATGGCTACACCTTC
TRBJ1-4	once	.	TRBV10-3	CAISEGQTNEKLFF	TGTGCCATCAGTGAGGGACAGACTAATGAAAAACTGTTTTTT
TRBJ2-1	.	TRBD2	TRBV2	CASSPGLAGGHYPYNEQFF	TGTGCCAGCAGTCCGGGACTAGCGGGGGGGCACTACCCCTACAATGAGCAGTTCTTC